A single count supports the clone carrying this T cell receptor beta chain. Antigen specificity is unknown. This sample stems from a study of T cells in localized non-small cell lung cancer. General observations from the study: A raised T cell density in blood coincided with lengthier overall survival. Tumor showed lower T cell clonality than uninvolved adjacent lung, where it was highest.

Assay used: immunoSEQ multiplex PCR; TCRdb lists only in-frame clones, some missing. The profile covers approximately 37,000 clones, with more than 75% appearing a single time and approximately 3.5% taken by the ten largest. This CDR3 has 16 residues. Trimming stripped 4 bases from V and 4 bases from J, with 17 bases between. Germline V gene sequence: CDR1 SEHNR, CDR2 FQNEAQ (reference sequence). This chain links TRBV7-9 with TRBJ1-5; D may be TRBD1 (6 bases). Sequences were derived from peripheral blood, sampled before any cancer treatment. This clonotype was sampled from a man aged 18-55 years with stage I lung adenocarcinoma. CDR3 region: CASSSKGGQLNQPQHF. Here the CDR3 DNA reads TGTGCCAGCAGCTCAAAGGGGGGGCAGCTTAATCAGCCCCAGCATTTT.